A selection of T cell receptor beta chains follows, all from one sample in a study of Ad26.COV2.S vaccination and SARS-CoV-2 variants. The repertoire was sequenced with immunoSEQ multiplex PCR; TCRdb's copy has only in-frame clones and lacks some. Of about 350,000 clones in the sample, about 90% were seen once. The sequencing here drew on peripheral blood, taken after recovery from COVID-19. Every receptor here comes from a human donor who had recovered from COVID-19. Each CDR3 is given with its conserved first and last residue. The D gene is left open where the match is weak. Not all rows give a size; the values are once, few, many and, for expanded clones, a class.

v_gene	abundance	j_gene	d_gene	CDR3nt	CDR3aa
TRBV7-2	NA	TRBJ2-2	NA	TGTGCCAGCAGCTTAGTAGGCACCACCGGGGAGCTGTTTTTT	CASSLVGTTGELFF
TRBV15	NA	TRBJ2-7	NA	TGTGCCACCAGCAGAGTTACGGGGGCGTACGAGCAGTACTTC	CATSRVTGAYEQYF
TRBV7-9	NA	TRBJ1-1	NA	TGTGCCAGCAGTACCCGGGACAAGTCTCCGAACACTGAAGCTTTCTTT	CASSTRDKSPNTEAFF
TRBV19	NA	TRBJ2-7	TRBD2	TGTGCCAGTAGTGCCCCTCTAGCGGGGGGTTTGTACGAGCAGTACTTC	CASSAPLAGGLYEQYF
TRBV7-2	NA	TRBJ2-7	NA	TGTGCCAGCAGCCGTTCAGACCGACTCTACGAGCAGTACTTC	CASSRSDRLYEQYF
TRBV2	NA	TRBJ1-1	NA	TGTGCCAGCAGTCTATGGAGGAACACTGAAGCTTTCTTT	CASSLWRNTEAFF
TRBV2	NA	TRBJ2-3	TRBD2	TGTGCCAGCAGTGACTGGCTAGCGGGGGGTGAAGCTACGCAGTATTTT	CASSDWLAGGEATQYF
TRBV9	NA	TRBJ1-2	NA	TGTGCCAGCAGCGCTACCGATGGCTACACCTTC	CASSATDGYTF
TRBV9	NA	TRBJ1-2	TRBD1	TGTGCCAGCAGCCTTCGGACAGGGGGCTCAGGCTACACCTTC	CASSLRTGGSGYTF
TRBV7-8	NA	TRBJ1-1	NA	TGTGCCAGCAGCTACCGGTCGAACAGTTACACTGAAGCTTTCTTT	CASSYRSNSYTEAFF
TRBV14	NA	TRBJ1-2	NA	TGTGCCAGCAGCCAAGTCCCTTATGGCTACACCTTC	CASSQVPYGYTF
TRBV19	few	TRBJ1-5	TRBD1	TGTGCCAGCCGATTGGACAGGGCGTCTGATCAGCCCCAGCATTTT	CASRLDRASDQPQHF
TRBV18	NA	TRBJ2-6	NA	TGTGCCAGCTCACAATACAGCTCTGGGGCCAACGTCCTGACTTTC	CASSQYSSGANVLTF
TRBV11-2	NA	TRBJ1-1	NA	TGTGCCAGCAGCATCGCAGGGTATGGGACTGAAGCTTTCTTT	CASSIAGYGTEAFF
TRBV6-5	NA	TRBJ2-1	NA	TGTGCCAGCAGTTTTTTGCATGGTGAGCAGTTCTTC	CASSFLHGEQFF
TRBV7-9	NA	TRBJ2-1	NA	TGTGCCAGCAGCTTAAACCGGGGATACAATGAGCAGTTCTTC	CASSLNRGYNEQFF